These 14 T cell receptor beta chains share one sample of origin, sequenced in a study of T-cell reconstitution after alpha-beta-depleted transplantation in children. The library targeted TCRbeta and was prepared with unique molecular identifiers. TCRdb re-called the PCR reads with MiXCR, one entry per CDR3 protein. This table holds 480,000 or so distinct CDR3 sequences, roughly a tenth found once. The sample here was PBMCs, taken before TCRalphabeta/CD19-depleted stem cell transplant. Receptors originate from a child aged 2 to 15 with inherited bone marrow failure, due to receive a stem cell transplant.

This clonotype was seen many times. The gene calls are TRBV6-5 and TRBJ2-1; TRBD2 matches 9 bases. The CDR3 loop spans 16 amino acids. Germline CDR1 is MNHEY and CDR2 is SVGAGI. V dropped 1 base and J dropped 6; count of bases not matched to a gene: 7. DNA for the CDR3: TGTGCCAGCAGTTACTTGGGACTAGCATTGGGCAATGAGCAGTTCTTC. Its protein product is CASSYLGLALGNEQFF.

This clonotype showed up many times. The chain employs TRBV29-1 and TRBJ1-1; a weak D match, TRBD1 (6 bases). The germline gives CDR1 SQVTM, CDR2 ANQGSEA. Trimming left V 1 base short and J 11 bases short, with 14 bases between. The CDR3 totals 12 residues. The CDR3 DNA follows: TGCAGCGTTGAAGTGGGGGGCTTGCGGGCTTTCTTT. It yields the protein CSVEVGGLRAFF.

The table lists this clonotype with many counts. V is TRBV29-1 and J is TRBJ2-7; tentative D call: TRBD2 (6 bases). The CDR3 spans 12 residues. Looked up from germline, CDR1 is SQVTM and CDR2 is ANQGSEA. Trimming shortened V by 6 bases and J by 6 bases, and 15 bases separated the two germline ends. In DNA form, the CDR3 reads TGCAGCGTGGCGGGATTTGCTACCGAGCAGTACTTC. The encoded protein is CSVAGFATEQYF.

This clonotype was picked up a small number of times. V usage is TRBV7-9 and J usage is TRBJ2-3; 13 nucleotides match TRBD2. This CDR3 has 19 residues. J gave up 4 bases and V 5 bases, and 15 bases lay outside the gene matches. Germline V gene data show CDR1 as SEHNR and CDR2 as FQNEAQ (reference sequence). CDR3 bases: TGTGCCAGCAGCGACACGAGGACTAGCGGGAGCGAGAGCGCAGATACGCAGTATTTT. The encoded protein is CASSDTRTSGSESADTQYF. Using reference TRBV7-9 and TRBJ2-3 for the parts outside the CDR3, the full variable domain is DTGVSQNPRHKITKRGQNVTFRCDPISEHNRLYWYRQTLGQGPEFLTYFQNEAQLEKSRLLSDRFSAERPKGSFSTLEIQRTEQGDSAMYLCASSDTRTSGSESADTQYFGPGTRLTVL.

In this sample, this clonotype turned up many times. This sequence joins TRBV21-1 and TRBJ2-2; TRBD2 is the table's D call and was not checked against the DNA. TRBV21-1 is a pseudogene. This CDR3 region has 18 residues. In DNA form, the CDR3 reads TGTGCCAGCAGCACCCCGACTAGCGGGAGAACGGTCACCGGGGAGCTGTTTTTT. It specifies CASSTPTSGRTVTGELFF.

With regard to this clonotype: A much larger clone sits a single nucleotide away, making a read error possible. This sequence joins TRBV5-1 and TRBJ1-1; D is perhaps TRBD1 (6 bases). This CDR3 contains 13 residues. Per the germline V gene, CDR1 is SGHRS and CDR2 is YFSETQ. Trimming shortened V by 0 bases and J by 11 bases, and 14 bases separated the two germline ends. The CDR3 sequence is CASSLGDNRDAFF. DNA for the CDR3: TGCGCCAGCAGCTTGGGGGACAACCGTGACGCTTTCTTT.

The chain couples TRBV5-1 to TRBJ2-7, with 8 bases fitting TRBD1. Germline lookup yields CDR1 SGHRS and CDR2 YFSETQ. The CDR3 is 15 amino acids. The ends lost 4 bases at V and 3 bases at J; junction bases unmatched: 9. CDR3 in amino acids: CASSQLDRARYEQYF. CDR3 bases: TGCGCCAGCAGCCAGCTGGACAGGGCGCGCTACGAGCAGTACTTC.

As for this clonotype: This clone may be a read error of a much larger clone one base away. The V and J genes are TRBV18 and TRBJ2-1, with 10 positions matching TRBD2. V lost 3 bases, J lost 13 bases, and 12 bases stayed unmatched. The CDR3 covers 15 residues. Germline CDR1 is KGHSH and CDR2 is LQKENI. CDR3: CASSPGTSARGDQFF. The CDR3 DNA follows: TGTGCCAGCTCACCTGGGACTAGCGCGAGGGGTGACCAGTTCTTC. Full variable domain (rest looked up from reference TRBV18 and TRBJ2-1): NAGVMQNPRHLVRRRGQEARLRCSPMKGHSHVYWYRQLPEEGLKFMVYLQKENIIDESGMPKERFSAEFPKEGPSILRIQQVVRGDSAAYFCASSPGTSARGDQFFGPGTRLTVL.

This clonotype occurred many times. This rearrangement joins TRBV25-1 to TRBJ2-1; tentatively, D is TRBD2 (7 bases). Per the germline V gene, CDR1 is MGHDK and CDR2 is SYGVNS. This CDR3 spans 13 amino acids. V lost 3 bases and J 8 bases, leaving 11 bases between the germline ends. CDR3 sequence (DNA): TGTGCCAGCAGTGAGGGGAGGGGGGATGAGCAGTTCTTC. This sequence encodes CASSEGRGDEQFF.

V usage is TRBV12-3 or TRBV12-4 and J usage is TRBJ2-1, with TRBD2 identical over 10 bases. V shed 7 bases, J shed 9 bases, and the junction held 12 bases outside the gene matches. This CDR3 spans 15 amino acids. The CDR3 nucleotides read TGTGCCAGCACCCCCAACCTAGCGGGAGAGGCTGAGCAGTTCTTC. It encodes CASTPNLAGEAEQFF.

In its sample, this clonotype was seen many times. Mismatch with germline at one junction end may stem from a read error. The rearrangement links TRBV4-2 to TRBJ2-7; 9 bases are a match to TRBD1. Per the germline V gene, CDR1 is LGHNA and CDR2 is YNFKEQ. CDR3 length: 15 amino acids. The CDR3 coding sequence is TGTGCCAGCATCCAAGTGACAGGGGGGACCTACGAGCAGTACTTC. It specifies CASIQVTGGTYEQYF.

This clonotype came up a few times. The V call is TRBV3-1, the J call TRBJ2-7, with unresolved D. CDR1 is LGHDT, CDR2 YNNKEL, per germline (reference sequence). V lost 3 bases to trimming and J lost 2 bases, with 11 bases between them. CDR3 length: 14 residues. CDR3 in DNA: TGTGCCAGCAGCCATTCTGCGGCCGCCTACGAGCAGTACTTC. It translates to CASSHSAAAYEQYF.

This clonotype was picked up many times. The J gene is TRBJ2-7, the V gene TRBV16; D gene uncertain. Germline V gene data show CDR1 as KGHSY and CDR2 as FQNENV. The CDR3 has 14 residues. Trimming took off 4 bases at V and 6 bases at J, with 16 bases between the two ends. CDR3 DNA: TGTGCCAGCAGCCGCCTAGATGAGTACGCCGAGCAGTACTTC. Translation: CASSRLDEYAEQYF. The entire variable domain, with the rest obtained from reference TRBV16 and TRBJ2-7, is as follows: GEEVAQTPKHLVRGEGQKAKLYCAPIKGHSYVFWYQQVLKNEFKFLISFQNENVFDETGMPKERFSAKCLPNSPCSLEIQATKLEDSAVYFCASSRLDEYAEQYFGPGTRLTVT.

This clonotype has a count of ten or more. V and J are TRBV7-2 and TRBJ2-7, with D possibly matching TRBD1 (6 bases). Germline CDR1 SGHTA, CDR2 FQGNSA. The CDR3 is 14 amino acids. Trimming left V 3 bases short and J 3 bases short, with 12 bases between. The DNA of the CDR3 is TGTGCCAGCAGCTTTTCCAGGGGAGTCTACGAGCAGTACTTC. Protein sequence: CASSFSRGVYEQYF.